A selection of T cell receptor beta chains follows, all from one sample in a study of T cell clones after liver transplantation. Produced via immunoSEQ multiplex PCR; TCRdb's table is partial and in-frame only. In the table there are about 80,000 clones, 80% to 85% of which are singletons. Material: CD4+ T cells from blood, obtained 46 months after liver transplant. The source is a human patient who received a liver transplant. Some T cells may be the graft donor's. Each CDR3 is given with its conserved first and last residue. The order of the fields is V gene, clone size, J gene, D gene, CDR3 protein, CDR3 DNA. A D gene is named only where the DNA matches it firmly. The size entry is marked missing in some rows and otherwise reads once, few, many or a size class.

TRBV4-1,NA,TRBJ2-2,NA,CASSQDAAGKDTGELFF,TGCGCCAGCAGCCAAGATGCAGCGGGTAAAGACACCGGGGAGCTGTTTTTT
TRBV2,NA,TRBJ1-1,TRBD1,CASSGQGTEAFF,TGTGCCAGCAGTGGACAGGGCACTGAAGCTTTCTTT
TRBV6-6,NA,TRBJ1-2,NA,CASRDGLNYGYTF,TGTGCCAGCAGGGACGGATTAAACTATGGCTACACCTTC
TRBV6-6,NA,TRBJ2-3,NA,CASSSHSLGDPDTQYF,TGTGCCAGCAGTTCCCACTCGTTGGGGGACCCAGATACGCAGTATTTT
TRBV19,once,TRBJ1-1,NA,CASSAYMNTEAFF,TGTGCCAGTAGTGCCTACATGAACACTGAAGCTTTCTTT
TRBV7-2,NA,TRBJ2-1,NA,CASRTGQRAYNEQFF,TGTGCCAGCCGTACAGGGCAGAGGGCCTACAATGAGCAGTTCTTC
TRBV14,NA,TRBJ2-7,TRBD1,CASSQGLLTGGTYEQYF,TGTGCCAGCAGCCAAGGGTTGTTGACAGGGGGAACCTACGAGCAGTACTTC
TRBV6-1,NA,TRBJ2-7,TRBD2,CASIEAGGSYEQYF,TGTGCCAGCATTGAAGCGGGGGGCTCCTACGAGCAGTACTTC
TRBV30,NA,TRBJ2-7,NA,CAWGQGTIPSSYEQYF,TGTGCCTGGGGGCAGGGGACCATCCCTTCTTCCTACGAGCAGTACTTC
TRBV7-2,many,TRBJ2-7,TRBD2,CASSLGGASGPYEQYF,TGTGCCAGCAGCTTAGGGGGGGCTAGCGGGCCCTACGAGCAGTACTTC
TRBV18,NA,TRBJ1-1,NA,CASSRDRGATEAFF,TGTGCCAGCTCGCGGGATAGGGGGGCTACTGAAGCTTTCTTT
TRBV28,NA,TRBJ2-2,NA,CASSLNTGELFF,TGTGCCAGCAGTCTGAACACCGGGGAGCTGTTTTTT
TRBV7-2,NA,TRBJ1-2,NA,CASSTLRGRLVHGYTF,TGTGCCAGCAGCACCCTGAGAGGACGGCTTGTCCATGGCTACACCTTC
TRBV4-3,NA,TRBJ2-3,NA,CASSLPTTGSTDTQYF,TGCGCCAGCAGCCTCCCCACGACAGGATCCACAGATACGCAGTATTTT
TRBV2,NA,TRBJ2-7,NA,CASSESLTAYEQYF,TGTGCCAGCAGTGAATCATTAACTGCCTACGAGCAGTACTTC
TRBV19,NA,TRBJ2-3,NA,CASSIGQRTDTQYF,TGTGCCAGTAGCATCGGACAGCGCACAGATACGCAGTATTTT
TRBV28,NA,TRBJ1-5,TRBD1,CASSLPQGGNQPQHF,TGTGCCAGCAGTCTCCCGCAGGGGGGCAATCAGCCCCAGCATTTT
TRBV6-1,NA,TRBJ1-2,NA,CASSPTQVGGYTF,TGTGCCAGCAGCCCGACCCAGGTGGGGGGCTACACCTTC
TRBV28,NA,TRBJ1-1,NA,CASTWTRERTEAFF,TGTGCCAGCACCTGGACACGCGAACGGACTGAAGCTTTCTTT
TRBV2,once,TRBJ1-2,TRBD1,CASRGTGANYGYTF,TGTGCCAGCAGGGGGACAGGGGCTAACTATGGCTACACCTTC
TRBV28,NA,TRBJ1-1,NA,CASRVLGKAFF,TGTGCCAGCAGGGTTCTGGGTAAAGCTTTCTTT
TRBV27,few,TRBJ1-5,NA,CASSSRGGNQPQHF,TGTGCCAGCAGTTCCCGAGGGGGCAATCAGCCCCAGCATTTT
TRBV9,few,TRBJ2-2,NA,CASSVDGGAGTGELFF,TGTGCCAGCAGCGTAGATGGTGGGGCCGGGACCGGGGAGCTGTTTTTT
TRBV28,NA,TRBJ2-7,NA,CASRNPLTGPRHYEQYF,TGTGCCAGCAGAAACCCCCTGACAGGCCCTAGACACTACGAGCAGTACTTC
TRBV28,NA,TRBJ1-5,NA,CASSLRVVGQPQHF,TGTGCCAGCAGTCTCAGGGTTGTCGGTCAGCCCCAGCATTTT
TRBV19,NA,TRBJ2-7,TRBD2,CASSTRTSGSYEQYF,TGTGCCAGTAGTACAAGGACTAGCGGATCCTACGAGCAGTACTTC
TRBV7-2,NA,TRBJ1-2,NA,CASSLAVGGGYGYTF,TGTGCCAGCAGCTTAGCCGTCGGGGGTGGCTATGGCTACACCTTC
TRBV28,NA,TRBJ2-7,NA,CASSLPDPSYEQYF,TGTGCCAGCAGTCTGCCGGATCCCTCCTACGAGCAGTACTTC
TRBV19,NA,TRBJ2-1,TRBD1,CASTGQGWTEQFF,TGTGCCAGTACGGGACAGGGTTGGACTGAGCAGTTCTTC
TRBV11-2,NA,TRBJ2-7,NA,CASRGRGEQYF,TGTGCCAGCAGAGGCCGGGGGGAGCAGTACTTC
TRBV6-1,once,TRBJ1-3,NA,CASRNRANSGNTIYF,TGTGCCAGCAGGAACAGGGCCAACTCTGGAAACACCATATATTTT